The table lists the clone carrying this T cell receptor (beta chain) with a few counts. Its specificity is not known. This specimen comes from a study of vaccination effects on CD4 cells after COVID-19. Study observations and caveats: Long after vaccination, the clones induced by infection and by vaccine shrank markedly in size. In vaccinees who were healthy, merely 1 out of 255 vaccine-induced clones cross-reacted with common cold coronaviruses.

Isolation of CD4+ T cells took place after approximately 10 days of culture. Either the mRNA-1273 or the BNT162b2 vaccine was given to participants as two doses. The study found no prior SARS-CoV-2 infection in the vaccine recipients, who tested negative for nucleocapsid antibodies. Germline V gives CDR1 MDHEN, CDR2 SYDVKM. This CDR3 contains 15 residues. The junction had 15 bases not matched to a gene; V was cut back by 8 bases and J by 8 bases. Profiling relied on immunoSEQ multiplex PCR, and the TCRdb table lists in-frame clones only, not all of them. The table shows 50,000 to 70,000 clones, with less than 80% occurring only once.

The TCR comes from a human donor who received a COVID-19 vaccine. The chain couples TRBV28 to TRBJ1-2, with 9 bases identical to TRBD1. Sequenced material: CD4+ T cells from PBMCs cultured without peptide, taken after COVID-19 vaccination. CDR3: CASGETRDREGGYTF. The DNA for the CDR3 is TGTGCCAGCGGAGAGACCCGGGACAGGGAGGGCGGCTACACCTTC.